Presented here are 22 T cell receptor beta chains from one specimen sequenced in a study of blood T cells in healthy people across ages. Then a second PCR, running roughly 7 to 11 cycles, was carried out with a sample-barcoded 5' primer and a J-beta primer mix. MiXCR, applied by TCRdb to the 5' RACE reads, yields one record per CDR3 protein. The sample lists about 840,000 distinct CDR3 sequences, under 35% occurring once. These data were also reused for a study on T cells of mothers and their children.

Sequencing used blood. The receptor set was obtained from a woman aged 40 to 55 in good health.

This clonotype showed up many times. The CDR3 region is CASSVQRGRESYTF. CDR3 in DNA: TGTGCCAGCAGCGTCCAGCGGGGGCGAGAAAGCTACACCTTC. The chain uses TRBV7-9 and TRBJ1-2; possibly TRBD1 for D (6 bases). Deletions cut 5 bases from V and 9 bases from J, with 19 bases between. CDR3 length: 14 residues. Germline V CDR1 and CDR2: SEHNR, FQNEAQ (reference sequence).

The chain has TRBV12-3 or TRBV12-4 and TRBJ1-2; perhaps TRBD1 as D (5 bases). This CDR3 has 14 residues. Trimming stripped 5 bases from V and 4 bases from J, with 14 bases between. CDR3 region: CASSAVGGSYGYTF. CDR3 in DNA: TGTGCCAGCAGTGCCGTGGGGGGTTCCTATGGCTACACCTTC.

The sample holds a few counts of this clonotype. V and J are TRBV13 and TRBJ2-5; possible D gene TRBD1, 6 bases. CDR1 PRHDT and CDR2 FYEKMQ come from the germline V gene (reference sequence). The CDR3 has 16 amino acids. V was shortened by 2 bases and J by 3 bases, with 16 bases between the two germline ends. CDR3 protein: CASSLLGNRAEETQYF. Here the CDR3 DNA reads TGTGCCAGCAGCTTATTGGGAAACAGGGCCGAAGAGACCCAGTACTTC.

The chain combines TRBV20-1 with TRBJ2-5; D perhaps matches TRBD2 (7 bases). The V end was cut by 0 bases, the J end by 11 bases, with 19 bases between. CDR3 length: 14 residues. CDR1 and CDR2 (germline): DFQATT, SNEGSKA (reference sequence). CDR3 sequence (DNA): TGCAGTGCTAGAGATGCCCTGGGGGGGCGGGAGCAGTACTTC. Its protein is CSARDALGGREQYF.

The J gene is TRBJ2-1, the V gene TRBV9; 11 nucleotides line up with TRBD2. This CDR3 region has 17 residues. Germline loops: CDR1 SGDLS, CDR2 YYNGEE. V shed 6 bases and J 3 bases; nucleotides not matched to a gene: 11. CDR3 nucleotide sequence: TGTGCCAGCACTCGAAGGGCCGGGACTAGCGGCTACAATGAGCAGTTCTTC. Its translation: CASTRRAGTSGYNEQFF. Complete variable domain (other parts from reference TRBV9 and TRBJ2-1): DSGVTQTPKHLITATGQRVTLRCSPRSGDLSVYWYQQSLDQGLQFLIQYYNGEERAKGNILERFSAQQFPDLHSELNLSSLELGDSALYFCASTRRAGTSGYNEQFFGPGTRLTVL.

The rearrangement links TRBV4-2 to TRBJ2-1; 10 nucleotides agree with TRBD2. Germline V lookup: CDR1 LGHNA, CDR2 YNFKEQ. This CDR3 contains 16 residues. The trim removed 0 bases at V and 10 bases at J, leaving 9 bases unmatched. The CDR3 DNA reads as TGTGCCAGCAGCCAAGATAGGAGCGGGGGGGCTTACGAGCAGTTCTTC. Its protein is CASSQDRSGGAYEQFF.

This clonotype appeared a few times. This chain joins TRBV10-3 and TRBJ2-3, with D possibly being TRBD1 (6 bases). Germline V gene lookup returns CDR1 ENHRY and CDR2 SYGVKD. Trimming removed 10 bases at V and 0 bases at J, with 11 bases between. This CDR3 has 13 residues. CDR3 protein: CATEQGSTDTQYF. The CDR3 nucleotides read TGTGCCACGGAACAGGGAAGCACAGATACGCAGTATTTT.

This clonotype was observed a handful of times. This chain joins TRBV6-2 or TRBV6-3 and TRBJ2-1; either TRBD1 or TRBD2 may supply D (6 bases each). Trimming pared 5 bases from V and 10 bases from J, leaving 21 bases between. CDR3 length: 15 residues. The germline gives CDR1 MNHEY, CDR2 SVGEGT. The CDR3 DNA is TGTGCCAGCAGTGGTACTCGGGGAGTAGGGGGGGAGCAGTTCTTC. Protein product: CASSGTRGVGGEQFF.

This clonotype has a handful of counts. The CDR3 loop is CASSQASSGTGINYEQYF. CDR3 nucleotide sequence: TGTGCCAGCAGCCAAGCTTCCTCCGGGACAGGGATAAATTACGAGCAGTACTTC. This chain connects TRBV4-2 to TRBJ2-7, with 9 bases lining up with TRBD1. Germline V gene data show CDR1 as LGHNA and CDR2 as YNFKEQ. This CDR3 is 18 amino acids long. Unmatched junction bases numbered 14, after V lost 1 base and J lost 4 bases.

This clonotype has a handful of counts. This chain uses TRBV7-9 with TRBJ1-4; 7 nucleotides agree with TRBD1. The J segment lost 0 bases and the V segment lost 6 bases, leaving 7 bases of the junction unmatched. The CDR3 covers 16 residues. CDR1 and CDR2 (germline): SEHNR, FQNEAQ (reference sequence). The CDR3 sequence is CASSSGTVTTNEKLFF. CDR3 DNA: TGTGCCAGCAGTTCCGGGACAGTAACAACTAATGAAAAACTGTTTTTT. Full variable domain (outside the CDR3, taken from reference TRBV7-9 and TRBJ1-4): DTGVSQNPRHKITKRGQNVTFRCDPISEHNRLYWYRQTLGQGPEFLTYFQNEAQLEKSRLLSDRFSAERPKGSFSTLEIQRTEQGDSAMYLCASSSGTVTTNEKLFFGSGTQLSVL.

This clonotype was detected ten times or more. The gene calls are TRBV7-2 and TRBJ1-2, with TRBD1 matching 7 bases. The CDR3 covers 13 residues. With 6 bases clipped from V and 8 bases from J, the junction kept 9 bases outside the gene matches. The germline CDR1 and CDR2 sequences are SGHTA and FQGNSA. Written as DNA, the CDR3 is TGTGCCAGCAGGGACACAGGGGTGGAGGGCTACACCTTC. Protein product: CASRDTGVEGYTF.

This clonotype was picked up a small number of times. The CDR3 here is CASSSWTSGRGNIQYF. The CDR3 bases are TGTGCCAGCAGCTCCTGGACTAGCGGGAGGGGAAACATTCAGTACTTC. The chain links TRBV7-9 to TRBJ2-4; 15 nucleotides match TRBD2. In germline, CDR1 is SEHNR, CDR2 FQNEAQ (reference sequence). The CDR3 is made up of 16 amino acids. The V and J ends lost 4 bases and 6 bases, in that order; junction bases with no gene match: 4.

This clonotype was seen a few times. The V gene is TRBV20-1, the J gene TRBJ1-6; no reliable D call. Looked up from germline, CDR1 is DFQATT and CDR2 is SNEGSKA (reference sequence). V lost 0 bases to trimming and J lost 6 bases, with 12 bases between them. CDR3 size: 15 residues. CDR3 bases: TGCAGTGCTAGAGATCATAAGAGCATTAATTCACCCCTCCACTTT. Translated: CSARDHKSINSPLHF.

This clonotype was counted once. The rearrangement joins TRBV5-1 to TRBJ2-2; maybe TRBD1 (5 bases). CDR3 length equals 16 residues. Germline V lookup: CDR1 SGHRS, CDR2 YFSETQ. V gave up 4 bases and J gave up 1 base, with 14 bases separating them. CDR3 nucleotides: TGCGCCAGCAGCCCGTGGGGCACGGGGAACACCGGGGAGCTGTTTTTT. Its protein product is CASSPWGTGNTGELFF.

This clonotype was detected a few times. The V gene is TRBV5-6, the J gene TRBJ1-2; 8 nucleotides align to TRBD1. CDR1 is SGHDT and CDR2 is YYEEEE in the germline V gene. The CDR3 extends over 16 amino acids. The trim removed 4 bases at V and 4 bases at J, leaving 12 bases unmatched. In nucleotides, the CDR3 is TGTGCCAGCAGCCCGCAGACAGGGGAAAATACCTATGGCTACACCTTC. This sequence encodes CASSPQTGENTYGYTF.

The chain links TRBV6-1 to TRBJ2-7; 13 bases map to TRBD2. This CDR3 spans 15 amino acids. The germline CDR1 and CDR2 sequences are MNHNS and SASEGT. Trimming took 3 bases from V and 7 from J; bases not matched to a gene: 6. CDR3 sequence (DNA): TGTGCCAGCAGTGATGAGGGACTAGCGGGGAATGAGCAGTACTTC. Translation: CASSDEGLAGNEQYF.

This sequence joins TRBV10-2 and TRBJ1-5; no clear D. V lost 8 bases to trimming and J lost 1 base, with 12 bases between them. Germline V gives CDR1 WSHSY, CDR2 SAAADI. The CDR3 contains 14 residues. CDR3 protein: CASQETVSNQPQHF. DNA for the CDR3: TGCGCCAGCCAGGAGACTGTGAGCAATCAGCCCCAGCATTTT.

The rearrangement joins TRBV7-9 to TRBJ1-5, with TRBD1 matching 8 bases. Looked up from germline, CDR1 is SEHNR and CDR2 is FQNEAQ (reference sequence). The CDR3 loop spans 15 amino acids. Germline trimming cut 5 bases from V and 7 bases from J; bases unmatched to any gene: 10. CDR3 bases: TGTGCCAGCAGCCCGGACAGGGCGGTGGTGCAGCCCCAGCATTTT. It encodes CASSPDRAVVQPQHF.

The chain has TRBV12-3 or TRBV12-4 and TRBJ2-1; D is perhaps TRBD2 (5 bases). CDR3 length: 11 amino acids. The V gene lost 9 bases and the J gene lost 15 bases, with 18 bases spanning the gap. The CDR3 DNA follows: TGTGCCAGTTCCCTTAGCGTGGAGAGGTTCTTC. It yields the protein CASSLSVERFF.

There are a few counts of this clonotype. This CDR3 reads CAIRDRGGTEAFF. In DNA form, the CDR3 reads TGTGCCATCAGGGACAGGGGAGGCACTGAAGCTTTCTTT. The chain joins TRBV10-3 to TRBJ1-1; 9 nucleotides align to TRBD1. The germline V gene has CDR1 ENHRY and CDR2 SYGVKD. CDR3 size: 13 residues. The ends lost 6 bases at V and 4 bases at J; junction bases unmatched: 3.

V and J are TRBV6-1 and TRBJ2-2; 8 bases line up with TRBD1. The J segment lost 4 bases and the V segment lost 6 bases, leaving 13 bases of the junction unmatched. The CDR3 runs to 17 residues. Germline values: CDR1 MNHNS, CDR2 SASEGT. The CDR3 spells CASSHRLRGRSTGELFF. CDR3 in DNA: TGTGCCAGCAGCCATCGACTCAGGGGGCGTAGCACCGGGGAGCTGTTTTTT.

The rearrangement uses TRBV19 and TRBJ2-7; D may be TRBD1 (6 bases). The CDR3 loop spans 16 amino acids. Trimming removed 5 bases from V and 1 base from J, with 18 bases in between. Germline assignment: CDR1 LNHDA and CDR2 SQIVND (reference sequence). In nucleotides, the CDR3 is TGTGCCAGTAGTTCGACGACAGGAACAGCTTCCTACGAGCAGTACTTC. It codes for CASSSTTGTASYEQYF.